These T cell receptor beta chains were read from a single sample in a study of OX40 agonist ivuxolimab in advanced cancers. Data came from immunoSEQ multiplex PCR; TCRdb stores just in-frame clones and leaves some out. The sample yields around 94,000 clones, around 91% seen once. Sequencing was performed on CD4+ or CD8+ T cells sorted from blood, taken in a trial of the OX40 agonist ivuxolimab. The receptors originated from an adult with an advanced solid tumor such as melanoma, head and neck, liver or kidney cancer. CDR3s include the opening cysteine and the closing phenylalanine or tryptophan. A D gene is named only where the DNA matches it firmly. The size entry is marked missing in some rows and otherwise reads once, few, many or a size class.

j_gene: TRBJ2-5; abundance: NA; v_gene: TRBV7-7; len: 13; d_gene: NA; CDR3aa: CASSLWERETQYF; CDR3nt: TGTGCTAGCAGCTTGTGGGAACGGGAGACCCAGTACTTC
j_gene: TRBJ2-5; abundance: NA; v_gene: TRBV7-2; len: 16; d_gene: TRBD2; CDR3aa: CASSLPGLAGRETQYF; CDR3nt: TGTGCCAGCAGCTTACCGGGACTAGCGGGCAGAGAGACCCAGTACTTC
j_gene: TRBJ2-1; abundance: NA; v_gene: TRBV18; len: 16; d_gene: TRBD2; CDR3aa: CASSLTSGMTYNEQFF; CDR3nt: TGTGCCAGCTCATTGACTAGCGGGATGACCTACAATGAGCAGTTCTTC
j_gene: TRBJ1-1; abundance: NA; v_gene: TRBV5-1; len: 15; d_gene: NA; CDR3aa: CASSLDTVRGTEAFF; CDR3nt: TGCGCCAGCAGCTTGGATACCGTCCGGGGGACTGAAGCTTTCTTT
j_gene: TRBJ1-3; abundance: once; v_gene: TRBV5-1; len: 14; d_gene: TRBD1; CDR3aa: CASSFGQGADTIYF; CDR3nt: TGCGCCAGCAGCTTTGGACAGGGGGCAGACACCATATATTTT
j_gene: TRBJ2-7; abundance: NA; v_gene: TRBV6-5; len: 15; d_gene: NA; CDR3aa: CASRGRRRGTYEQYF; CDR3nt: TGTGCCAGCAGGGGCCGACGGCGTGGGACATACGAGCAGTACTTC
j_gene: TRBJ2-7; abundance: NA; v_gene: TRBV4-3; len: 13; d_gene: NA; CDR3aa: CASSQGLPNEQYF; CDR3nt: TGCGCCAGCAGCCAAGGGCTTCCCAACGAGCAGTACTTC
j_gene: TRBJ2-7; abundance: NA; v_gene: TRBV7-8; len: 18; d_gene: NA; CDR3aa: CASSPSRAYFGISYEQYF; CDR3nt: TGTGCCAGCAGCCCATCACGGGCCTACTTTGGGATTAGCTACGAGCAGTACTTC
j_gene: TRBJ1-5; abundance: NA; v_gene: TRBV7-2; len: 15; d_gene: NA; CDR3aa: CASSSRTGQYQPQHF; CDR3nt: TGTGCCAGCAGCTCCCGCACAGGGCAGTATCAGCCCCAGCATTTT
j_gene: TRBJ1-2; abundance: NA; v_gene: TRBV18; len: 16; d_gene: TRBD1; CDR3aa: CASSPPSPGGNYGYTF; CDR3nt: TGTGCCAGCTCACCACCGTCGCCAGGGGGCAACTATGGCTACACCTTC
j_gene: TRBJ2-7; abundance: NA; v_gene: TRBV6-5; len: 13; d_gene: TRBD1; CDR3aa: CASSYDRAYEQYF; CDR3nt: TGTGCCAGCAGTTATGACAGGGCCTACGAGCAGTACTTC
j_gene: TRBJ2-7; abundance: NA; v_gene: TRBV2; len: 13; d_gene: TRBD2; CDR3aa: CASRLAGTYEQYF; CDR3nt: TGTGCCAGCAGACTAGCGGGGACCTACGAGCAGTACTTC
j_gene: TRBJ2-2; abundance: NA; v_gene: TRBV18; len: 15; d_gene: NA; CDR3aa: CASSQRRVETGELFF; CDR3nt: TGTGCCAGCTCGCAAAGACGTGTGGAAACCGGGGAGCTGTTTTTT
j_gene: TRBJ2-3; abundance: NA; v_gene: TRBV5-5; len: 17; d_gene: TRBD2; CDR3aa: CASSPPPASGSTDTQYF; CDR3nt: TGTGCCAGCAGCCCGCCCCCCGCTAGCGGGAGCACAGATACGCAGTATTTT
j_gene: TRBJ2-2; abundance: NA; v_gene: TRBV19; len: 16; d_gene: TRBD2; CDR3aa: CASTRLASGMDGELFF; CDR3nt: TGTGCCAGTACGCGGTTGGCTAGCGGGATGGACGGGGAGCTGTTTTTT
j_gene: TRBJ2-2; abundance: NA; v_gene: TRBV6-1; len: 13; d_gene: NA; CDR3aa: CASSVANTGELFF; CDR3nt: TGTGCCAGCAGTGTCGCGAACACCGGGGAGCTGTTTTTT
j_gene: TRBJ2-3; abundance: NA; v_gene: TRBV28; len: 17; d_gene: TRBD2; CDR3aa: CASSEAGTSGSTDTQYF; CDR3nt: TGTGCCAGCAGCGAAGCAGGGACTAGCGGCAGCACAGATACGCAGTATTTT
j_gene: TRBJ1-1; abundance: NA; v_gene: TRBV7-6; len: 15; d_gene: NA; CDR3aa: CASSLATGGYTEAFF; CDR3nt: TGTGCCAGCAGCTTAGCCACGGGGGGTTACACTGAAGCTTTCTTT
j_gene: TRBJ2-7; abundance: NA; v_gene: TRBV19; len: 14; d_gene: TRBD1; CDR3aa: CASKSGTGGFEQYF; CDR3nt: TGTGCCAGTAAATCCGGGACAGGGGGCTTCGAGCAGTACTTC
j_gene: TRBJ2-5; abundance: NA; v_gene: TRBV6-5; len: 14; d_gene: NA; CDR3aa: CASSPRGFGETQYF; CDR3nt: TGTGCCAGCAGTCCCCGCGGGTTTGGGGAGACCCAGTACTTC
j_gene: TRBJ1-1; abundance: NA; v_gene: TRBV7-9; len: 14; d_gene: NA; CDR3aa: CASSSPSVNTEAFF; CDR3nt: TGTGCCAGCAGCTCCCCCAGTGTGAACACTGAAGCTTTCTTT
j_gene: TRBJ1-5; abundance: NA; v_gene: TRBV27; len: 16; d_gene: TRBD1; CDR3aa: CASSPTGQGNGQPQHF; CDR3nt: TGTGCCAGCAGCCCAACGGGACAGGGAAACGGCCAGCCCCAGCATTTT
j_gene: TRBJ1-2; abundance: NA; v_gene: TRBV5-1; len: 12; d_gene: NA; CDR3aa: CASTGDRYGYTF; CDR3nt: TGCGCCAGCACAGGAGATCGCTATGGCTACACCTTC
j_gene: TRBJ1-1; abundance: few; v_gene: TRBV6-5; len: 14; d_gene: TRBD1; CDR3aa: CASRFRQGNTEAFF; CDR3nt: TGTGCCAGCAGATTCCGACAGGGGAACACTGAAGCTTTCTTT
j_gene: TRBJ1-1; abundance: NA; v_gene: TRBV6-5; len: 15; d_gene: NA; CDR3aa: CASRKAPTQNTEAFF; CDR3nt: TGTGCCAGCCGCAAAGCCCCGACCCAGAACACTGAAGCTTTCTTT
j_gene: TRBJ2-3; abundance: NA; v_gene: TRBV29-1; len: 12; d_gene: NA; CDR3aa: CSSRGNTDTQYF; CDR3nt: TGCAGCTCCCGGGGTAACACAGATACGCAGTATTTT
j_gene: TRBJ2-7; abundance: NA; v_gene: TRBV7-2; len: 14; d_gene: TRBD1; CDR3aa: CASSLAGTGEIQYF; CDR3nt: TGTGCCAGCAGCTTAGCCGGGACAGGCGAAATACAGTACTTC
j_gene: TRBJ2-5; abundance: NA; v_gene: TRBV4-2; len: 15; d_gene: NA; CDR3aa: CASSQVRGSVETQYF; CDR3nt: TGTGCCAGCAGCCAAGTAAGGGGTAGCGTAGAGACCCAGTACTTC
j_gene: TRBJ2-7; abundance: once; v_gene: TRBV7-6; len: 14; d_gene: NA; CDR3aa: CASSLATGSYEQYF; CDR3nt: TGTGCCAGCAGCTTAGCGACGGGGTCCTACGAGCAGTACTTC
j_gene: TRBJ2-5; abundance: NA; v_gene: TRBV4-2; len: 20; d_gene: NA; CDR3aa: CASSPAWYSTVAASQETQYF; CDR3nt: TGTGCCAGCAGCCCAGCCTGGTATTCGACCGTGGCAGCATCCCAAGAGACCCAGTACTTC
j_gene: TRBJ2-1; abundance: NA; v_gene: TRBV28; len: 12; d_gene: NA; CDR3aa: CASRALPNEQFF; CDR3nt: TGTGCCAGCAGGGCCCTTCCCAATGAGCAGTTCTTC
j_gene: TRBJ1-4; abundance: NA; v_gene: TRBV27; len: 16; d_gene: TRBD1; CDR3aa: CASSLSMGQGNEKLFF; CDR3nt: TGTGCCAGCAGTTTATCGATGGGACAGGGTAATGAAAAACTGTTTTTT
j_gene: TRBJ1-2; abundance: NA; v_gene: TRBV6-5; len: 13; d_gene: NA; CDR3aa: CASSREGRHGYTF; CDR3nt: TGTGCCAGCAGTCGGGAGGGCCGTCATGGCTACACCTTC
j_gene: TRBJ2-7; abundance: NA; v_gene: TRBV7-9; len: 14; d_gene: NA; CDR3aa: CASSGTASSYEQYF; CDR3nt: TGTGCCAGCAGCGGGACCGCGAGCTCCTACGAGCAGTACTTC
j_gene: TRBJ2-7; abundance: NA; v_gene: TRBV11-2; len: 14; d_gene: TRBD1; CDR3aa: CASSRDRGTYEQYF; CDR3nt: TGTGCCAGCAGCCGGGACAGGGGGACCTACGAGCAGTACTTC
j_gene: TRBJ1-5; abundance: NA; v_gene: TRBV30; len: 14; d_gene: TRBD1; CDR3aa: CAWSGTGQVQPQHF; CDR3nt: TGTGCCTGGAGCGGGACAGGGCAGGTTCAGCCCCAGCATTTT
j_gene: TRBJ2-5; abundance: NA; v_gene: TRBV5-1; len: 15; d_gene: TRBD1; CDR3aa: CASSLYRGAQETQYF; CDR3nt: TGCGCCAGCAGCTTATACAGGGGGGCGCAAGAGACCCAGTACTTC
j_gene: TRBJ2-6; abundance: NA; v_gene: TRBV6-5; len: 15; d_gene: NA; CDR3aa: CASKGWLSGANVLTF; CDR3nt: TGTGCCAGCAAAGGGTGGCTCTCTGGGGCCAACGTCCTGACTTTC
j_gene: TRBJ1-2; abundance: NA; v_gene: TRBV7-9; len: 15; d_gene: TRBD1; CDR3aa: CASSPRTGNIYGYTF; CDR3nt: TGTGCCAGCAGTCCTCGGACAGGGAATATCTATGGCTACACCTTC
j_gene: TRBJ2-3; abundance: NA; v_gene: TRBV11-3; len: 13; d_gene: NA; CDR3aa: CASSPRPTDTQYF; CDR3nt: TGTGCCAGCAGCCCCCGCCCCACAGATACGCAGTATTTT
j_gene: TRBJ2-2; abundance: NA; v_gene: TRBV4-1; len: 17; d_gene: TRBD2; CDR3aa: CASSQDEAGGRTGELFF; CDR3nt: TGCGCCAGCAGCCAAGATGAAGCGGGAGGGAGGACCGGGGAGCTGTTTTTT
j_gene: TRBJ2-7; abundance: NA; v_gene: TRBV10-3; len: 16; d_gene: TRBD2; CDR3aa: CAIRDALAGVMNEQYF; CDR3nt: TGTGCCATCAGAGATGCACTAGCGGGAGTGATGAACGAGCAGTACTTC